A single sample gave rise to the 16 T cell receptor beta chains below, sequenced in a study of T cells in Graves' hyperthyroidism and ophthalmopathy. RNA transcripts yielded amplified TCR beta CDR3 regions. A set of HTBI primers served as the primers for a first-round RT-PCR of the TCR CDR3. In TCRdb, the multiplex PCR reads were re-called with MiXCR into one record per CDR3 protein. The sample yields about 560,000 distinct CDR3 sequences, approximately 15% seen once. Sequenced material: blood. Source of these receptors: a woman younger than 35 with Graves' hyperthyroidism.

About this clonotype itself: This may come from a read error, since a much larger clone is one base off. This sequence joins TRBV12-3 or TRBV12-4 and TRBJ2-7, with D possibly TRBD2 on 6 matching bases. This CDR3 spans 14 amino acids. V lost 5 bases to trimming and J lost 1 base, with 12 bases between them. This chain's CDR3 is CASSLGLESYEQYF. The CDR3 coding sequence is TGTGCCAGCAGTCTGGGACTCGAATCCTACGAGCAGTACTTC.

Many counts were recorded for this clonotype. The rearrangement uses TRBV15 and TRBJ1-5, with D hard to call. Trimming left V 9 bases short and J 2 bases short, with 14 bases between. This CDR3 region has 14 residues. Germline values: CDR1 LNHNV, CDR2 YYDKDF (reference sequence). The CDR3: CATGMGNRNQPQHF. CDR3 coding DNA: TGTGCCACGGGGATGGGTAATCGCAATCAGCCCCAGCATTTT.

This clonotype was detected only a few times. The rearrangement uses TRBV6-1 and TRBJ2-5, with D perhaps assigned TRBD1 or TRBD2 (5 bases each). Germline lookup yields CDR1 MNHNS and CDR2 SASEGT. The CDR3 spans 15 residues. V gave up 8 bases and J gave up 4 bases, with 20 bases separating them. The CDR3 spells CASLSGTFLGETQYF. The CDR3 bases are TGTGCCAGCCTGTCCGGGACGTTTCTTGGAGAGACCCAGTACTTC.

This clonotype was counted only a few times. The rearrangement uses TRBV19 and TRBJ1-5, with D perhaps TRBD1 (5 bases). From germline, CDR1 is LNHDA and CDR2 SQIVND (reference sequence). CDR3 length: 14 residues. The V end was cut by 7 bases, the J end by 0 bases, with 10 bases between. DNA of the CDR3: TGTGCCAGTAACGAGGGGAATAGCAATCAGCCCCAGCATTTT. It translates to CASNEGNSNQPQHF.

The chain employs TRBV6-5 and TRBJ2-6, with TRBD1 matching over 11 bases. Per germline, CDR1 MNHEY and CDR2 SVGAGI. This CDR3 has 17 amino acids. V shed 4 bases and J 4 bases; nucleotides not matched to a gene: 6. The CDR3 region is CASSWTGGARGANVLTF. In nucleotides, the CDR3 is TGTGCCAGCAGTTGGACAGGGGGCGCGAGGGGGGCCAACGTCCTGACTTTC.

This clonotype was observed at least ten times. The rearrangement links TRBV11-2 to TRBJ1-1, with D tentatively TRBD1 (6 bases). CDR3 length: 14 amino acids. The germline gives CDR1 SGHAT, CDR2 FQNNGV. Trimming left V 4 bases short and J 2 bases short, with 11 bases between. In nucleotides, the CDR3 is TGTGCCAGCAGCTCCTCGGACAGCAACACTGAAGCTTTCTTT. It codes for CASSSSDSNTEAFF.

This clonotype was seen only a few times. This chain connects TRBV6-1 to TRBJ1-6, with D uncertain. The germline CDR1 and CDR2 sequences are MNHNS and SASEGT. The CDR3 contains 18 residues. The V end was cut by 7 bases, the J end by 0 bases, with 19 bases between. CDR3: CASTQNPQMSSYNSPLHF. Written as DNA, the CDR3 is TGTGCCAGCACTCAAAACCCTCAGATGAGCTCCTATAATTCACCCCTCCACTTT.

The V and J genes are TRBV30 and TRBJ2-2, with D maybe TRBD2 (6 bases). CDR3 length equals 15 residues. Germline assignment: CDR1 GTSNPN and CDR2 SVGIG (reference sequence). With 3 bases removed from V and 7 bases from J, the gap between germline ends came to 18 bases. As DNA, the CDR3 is TGTGCCTGGAGGGGAGACGGGAGCCGAATCGGGGAGCTGTTTTTT. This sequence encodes CAWRGDGSRIGELFF.

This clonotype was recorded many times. CDR3 DNA sequence: TGTGCCAGCAGCTTACCGACAGGGGGAACCTACGAGCAGTACTTC. Protein sequence: CASSLPTGGTYEQYF. The rearrangement uses TRBV7-8 and TRBJ2-7; the match to TRBD1 covers 9 bases. Germline trimming cut 2 bases from V and 2 bases from J; bases unmatched to any gene: 4. The CDR3 spans 15 residues. Germline CDR1 SGHVS, CDR2 FQNEAQ.

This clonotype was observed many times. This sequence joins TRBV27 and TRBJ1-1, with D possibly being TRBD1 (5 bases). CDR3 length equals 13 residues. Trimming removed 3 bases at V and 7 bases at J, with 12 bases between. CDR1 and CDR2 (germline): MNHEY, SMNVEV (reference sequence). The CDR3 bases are TGTGCCAGCAGTTTGGCAGGGATCGATGAAGCTTTCTTT. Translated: CASSLAGIDEAFF.

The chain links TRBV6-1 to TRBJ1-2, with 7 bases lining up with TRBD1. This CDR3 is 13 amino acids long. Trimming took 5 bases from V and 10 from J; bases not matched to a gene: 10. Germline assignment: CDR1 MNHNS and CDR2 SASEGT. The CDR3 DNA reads TGTGCCAGCAGTCCCCGACAGGGACGGGACTACACCTTC. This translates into CASSPRQGRDYTF.

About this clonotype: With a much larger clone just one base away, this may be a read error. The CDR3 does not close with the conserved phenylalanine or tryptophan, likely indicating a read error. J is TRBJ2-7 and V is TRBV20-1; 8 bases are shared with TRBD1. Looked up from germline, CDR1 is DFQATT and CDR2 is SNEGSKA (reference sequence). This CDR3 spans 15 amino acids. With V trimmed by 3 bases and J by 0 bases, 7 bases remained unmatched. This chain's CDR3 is CSAREYRGISYEQYS. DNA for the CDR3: TGCAGTGCTAGGGAGTACAGGGGGATCTCCTACGAGCAGTACTCC.

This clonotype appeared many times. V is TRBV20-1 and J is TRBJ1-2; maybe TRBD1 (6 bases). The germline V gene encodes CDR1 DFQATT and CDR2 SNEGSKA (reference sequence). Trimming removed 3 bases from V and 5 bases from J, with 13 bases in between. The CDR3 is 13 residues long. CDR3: CSASPWQGYGYTF. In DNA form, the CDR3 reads TGCAGTGCTAGCCCTTGGCAGGGGTATGGCTACACCTTC.

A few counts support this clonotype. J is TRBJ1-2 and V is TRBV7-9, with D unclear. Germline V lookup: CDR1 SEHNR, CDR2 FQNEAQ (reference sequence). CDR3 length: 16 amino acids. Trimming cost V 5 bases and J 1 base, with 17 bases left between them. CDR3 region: CASSPPLRLNNYGYTF. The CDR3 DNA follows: TGTGCCAGCAGCCCCCCCCTGCGCCTTAATAACTATGGCTACACCTTC.

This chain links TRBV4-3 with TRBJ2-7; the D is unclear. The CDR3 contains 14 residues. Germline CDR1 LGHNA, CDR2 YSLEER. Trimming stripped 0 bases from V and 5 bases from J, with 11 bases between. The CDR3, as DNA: TGCGCCAGCAGCCAAGATCTAGGGCTTAACGAGCAGTACTTC. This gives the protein CASSQDLGLNEQYF.

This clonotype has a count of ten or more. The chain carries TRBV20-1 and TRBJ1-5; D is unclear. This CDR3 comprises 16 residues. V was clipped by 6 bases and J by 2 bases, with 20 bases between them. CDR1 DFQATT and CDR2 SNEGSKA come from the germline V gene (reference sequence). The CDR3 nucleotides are TGCAGTGCCCGCTCCCCGGGGAGGGAGGGCAATCAGCCCCAGCATTTT. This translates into CSARSPGREGNQPQHF.